The present T cell receptor beta chain was sequenced within a study of CD8+ T cells in alopecia areata. V was pared by 0 bases and J by 8 bases, with 11 bases between. CDR3 length equals 14 residues. Germline lookup yields CDR1 LNHNV and CDR2 YYDKDF (reference sequence). cDNA reverse transcribed from extracted RNA served as the sequencing template. The repertoire was sequenced with immunoSEQ multiplex PCR; TCRdb's copy has only in-frame clones and lacks some. The data contain over 150,000 clones, 45% to 70% of them seen just once; the ten biggest clones take up under 5%. The rearrangement joins TRBV15 to TRBJ2-4; D gene ambiguous. The TCR originated in a human donor in good health. The sample comprised CD8+ T cells sorted from blood. This chain's CDR3 is CATSRDPPPDIQYF. CDR3 sequence (DNA): TGTGCCACCAGCAGAGATCCACCGCCGGACATTCAGTACTTC.